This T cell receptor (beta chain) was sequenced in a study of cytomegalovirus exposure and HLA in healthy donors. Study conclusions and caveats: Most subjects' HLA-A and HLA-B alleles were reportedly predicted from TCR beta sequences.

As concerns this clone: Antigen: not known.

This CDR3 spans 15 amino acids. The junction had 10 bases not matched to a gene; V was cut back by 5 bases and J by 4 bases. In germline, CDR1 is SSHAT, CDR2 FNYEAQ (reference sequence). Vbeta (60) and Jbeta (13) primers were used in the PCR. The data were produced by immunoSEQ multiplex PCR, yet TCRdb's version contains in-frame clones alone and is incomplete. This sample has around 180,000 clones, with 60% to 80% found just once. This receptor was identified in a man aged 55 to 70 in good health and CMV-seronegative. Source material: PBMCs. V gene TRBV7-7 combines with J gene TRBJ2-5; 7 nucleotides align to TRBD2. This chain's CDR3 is CASSLGLGGRETQYF. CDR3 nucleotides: TGTGCCAGCAGCCTCGGACTAGGTGGGCGAGAGACCCAGTACTTC.